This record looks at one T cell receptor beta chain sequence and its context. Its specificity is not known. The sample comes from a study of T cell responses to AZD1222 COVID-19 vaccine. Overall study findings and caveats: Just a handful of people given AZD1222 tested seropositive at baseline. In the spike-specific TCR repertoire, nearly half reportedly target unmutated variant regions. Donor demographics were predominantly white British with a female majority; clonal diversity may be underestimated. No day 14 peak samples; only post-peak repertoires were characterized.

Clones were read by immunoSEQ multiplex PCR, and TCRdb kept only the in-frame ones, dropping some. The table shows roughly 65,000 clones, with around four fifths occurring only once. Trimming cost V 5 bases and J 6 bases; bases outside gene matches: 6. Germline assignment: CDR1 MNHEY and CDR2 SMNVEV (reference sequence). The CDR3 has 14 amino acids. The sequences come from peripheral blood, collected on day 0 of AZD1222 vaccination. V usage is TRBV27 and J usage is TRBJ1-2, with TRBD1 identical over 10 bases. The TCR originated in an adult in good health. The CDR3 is CASSLRGQGDGYTF. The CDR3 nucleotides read TGTGCCAGCAGTCTCCGAGGACAGGGGGATGGCTACACCTTC.